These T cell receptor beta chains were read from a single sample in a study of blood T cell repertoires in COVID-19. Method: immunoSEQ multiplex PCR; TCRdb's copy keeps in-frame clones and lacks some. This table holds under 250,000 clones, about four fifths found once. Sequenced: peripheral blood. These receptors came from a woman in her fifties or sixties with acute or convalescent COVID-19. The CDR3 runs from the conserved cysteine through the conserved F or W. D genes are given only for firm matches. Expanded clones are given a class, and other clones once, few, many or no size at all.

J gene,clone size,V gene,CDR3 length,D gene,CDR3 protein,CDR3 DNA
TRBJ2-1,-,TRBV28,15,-,CASSLSTPGYNEQFF,TGTGCCAGCAGTTTATCCACCCCGGGTTACAATGAGCAGTTCTTC
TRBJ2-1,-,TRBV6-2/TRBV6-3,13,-,CASSPTGRREQFF,TGTGCCAGCAGCCCGACAGGAAGGCGTGAGCAGTTCTTC
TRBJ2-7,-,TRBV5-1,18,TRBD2,CASSLRGSGRDLSYEQYF,TGCGCCAGCAGCTTGCGGGGTAGCGGGAGGGATCTCTCCTACGAGCAGTACTTC
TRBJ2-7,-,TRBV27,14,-,CASSSGPSSYEQYF,TGTGCCAGCAGTAGCGGACCCAGCTCCTACGAGCAGTACTTC
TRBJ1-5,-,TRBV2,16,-,CASSPPPGNSNQPQHF,TGTGCCAGCAGCCCGCCCCCAGGGAATAGCAATCAGCCCCAGCATTTT
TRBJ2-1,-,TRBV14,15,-,CASSLLDRNYNEQFF,TGTGCCAGCAGCCTCCTAGACAGGAACTACAATGAGCAGTTCTTC
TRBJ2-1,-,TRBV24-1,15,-,CATSDSESSYNEQFF,TGTGCCACCAGTGATTCGGAGTCATCCTACAATGAGCAGTTCTTC
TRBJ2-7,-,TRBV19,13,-,CASRGGVAYEQYF,TGTGCCAGTCGAGGGGGGGTGGCCTACGAGCAGTACTTC
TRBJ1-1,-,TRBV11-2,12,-,CASSFRNTEAFF,TGTGCCAGCAGCTTCCGGAACACTGAAGCTTTCTTT
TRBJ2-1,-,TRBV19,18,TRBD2,CASSNRLAGTALRNEQFF,TGTGCCAGTAGTAACCGACTAGCGGGAACTGCGCTCCGCAATGAGCAGTTCTTC
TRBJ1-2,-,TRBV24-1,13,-,CATSDPGKYGYTF,TGTGCCACCAGTGATCCAGGAAAGTATGGCTACACCTTC
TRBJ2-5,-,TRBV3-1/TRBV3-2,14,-,CASSQGLWQETQYF,TGTGCCAGCAGCCAGGGACTGTGGCAGGAGACCCAGTACTTC
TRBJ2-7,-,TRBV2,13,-,CASRRSYVYEQYF,TGTGCCAGCAGGAGGTCTTATGTCTACGAGCAGTACTTC
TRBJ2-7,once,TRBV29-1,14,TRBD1,CSVRDRGRGYEQYF,TGCAGCGTACGGGACAGGGGACGGGGATACGAGCAGTACTTC